This T cell receptor (beta chain) was observed in a study of cytomegalovirus exposure and HLA in healthy donors. Study findings and constraints: Indistinguishable V segments such as TRBV6-2 and TRBV6-3 were excluded. A previous analysis found most TCR beta V segments productive roughly 90% or roughly 30% of the time. In vitro, a few CMV-associated chains proved specific for CMV antigens.

Germline V CDR1 and CDR2: SGHTA, FQGNSA. V gave up 3 bases and J gave up 0 bases, with 12 bases separating them. CDR3 length: 15 residues. Note on this clone: Antigen unknown.

With 60 Vbeta and 13 Jbeta primers, the PCR was carried out. Profiled with immunoSEQ multiplex PCR; TCRdb holds only in-frame clones, not every one. Counted here are some 180,000 clones, under 85% occurring once; the ten biggest clones make up approximately 2.9%. The rearrangement uses TRBV7-2 and TRBJ2-7; D is possibly TRBD2 (6 bases). The clonotype originates from a male donor in good health and CMV-seronegative. Sequencing was done on a sample of PBMCs. The CDR3 DNA follows: TGTGCCAGCAGCTTTATAGCGGCTAGCTCCTACGAGCAGTACTTC. Its translation is CASSFIAASSYEQYF.